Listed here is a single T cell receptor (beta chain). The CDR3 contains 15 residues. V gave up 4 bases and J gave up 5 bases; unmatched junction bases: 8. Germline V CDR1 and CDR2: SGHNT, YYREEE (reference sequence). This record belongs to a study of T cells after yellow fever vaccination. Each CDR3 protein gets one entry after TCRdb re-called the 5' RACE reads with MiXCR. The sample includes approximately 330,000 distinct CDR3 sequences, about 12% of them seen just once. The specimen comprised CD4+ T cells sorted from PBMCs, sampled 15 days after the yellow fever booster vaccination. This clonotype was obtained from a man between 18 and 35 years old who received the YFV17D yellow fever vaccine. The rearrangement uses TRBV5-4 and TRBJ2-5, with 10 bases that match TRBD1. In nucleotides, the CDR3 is TGTGCCAGCAGCCGGCCGGGACAGGGGTCCGAGACCCAGTACTTC. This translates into CASSRPGQGSETQYF.